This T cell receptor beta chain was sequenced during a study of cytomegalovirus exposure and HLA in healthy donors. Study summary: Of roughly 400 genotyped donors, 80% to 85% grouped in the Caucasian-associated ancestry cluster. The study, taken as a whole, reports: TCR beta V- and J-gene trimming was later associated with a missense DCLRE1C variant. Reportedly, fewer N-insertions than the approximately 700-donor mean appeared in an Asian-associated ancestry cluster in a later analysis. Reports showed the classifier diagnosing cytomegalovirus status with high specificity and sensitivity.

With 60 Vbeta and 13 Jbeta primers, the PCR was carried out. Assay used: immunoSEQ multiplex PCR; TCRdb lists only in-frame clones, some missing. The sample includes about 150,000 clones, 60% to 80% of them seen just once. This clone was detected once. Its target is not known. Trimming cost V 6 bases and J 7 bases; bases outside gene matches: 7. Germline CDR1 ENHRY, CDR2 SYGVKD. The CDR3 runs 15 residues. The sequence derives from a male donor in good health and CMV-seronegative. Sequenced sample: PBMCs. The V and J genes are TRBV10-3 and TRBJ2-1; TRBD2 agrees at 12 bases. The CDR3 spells CAIRATSGGSNEQFF. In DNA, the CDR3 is TGTGCCATCAGGGCGACTAGCGGGGGCTCGAATGAGCAGTTCTTC.